This TCR beta chain was retrieved from a study of T cells in Graves' hyperthyroidism and ophthalmopathy. This clonotype was seen a few times. No antigen is known for it. It was RNA transcripts that yielded the amplified TCR beta CDR3 regions. An initial round of RT-PCR targeting the TCR CDR3 relied on the HTBI primer set. TCRdb passed the multiplex PCR reads through MiXCR, listing each CDR3 protein once. This sample has 550,000 to 800,000 distinct CDR3 sequences, with 17% found just once. The ends were cut back, 2 bases at V and 0 bases at J, with 7 bases in the middle. This CDR3 has 14 amino acids. CDR1 is KGHSH, CDR2 LQKENI, per germline. Whole-study findings and limits: Most expanded thyroid clonotypes above 0.001 recurred in blood.

PBMCs were derived from approximately 10 ml fresh peripheral blood. The clonotype was recovered from a man aged 50 or older with Graves' hyperthyroidism. The rearrangement joins TRBV18 to TRBJ1-1; D is unresolved. The material sequenced was blood. The CDR3 DNA reads TGTGCCAGCTCACCAGGGAACATGAACACTGAAGCTTTCTTT. Translated: CASSPGNMNTEAFF.